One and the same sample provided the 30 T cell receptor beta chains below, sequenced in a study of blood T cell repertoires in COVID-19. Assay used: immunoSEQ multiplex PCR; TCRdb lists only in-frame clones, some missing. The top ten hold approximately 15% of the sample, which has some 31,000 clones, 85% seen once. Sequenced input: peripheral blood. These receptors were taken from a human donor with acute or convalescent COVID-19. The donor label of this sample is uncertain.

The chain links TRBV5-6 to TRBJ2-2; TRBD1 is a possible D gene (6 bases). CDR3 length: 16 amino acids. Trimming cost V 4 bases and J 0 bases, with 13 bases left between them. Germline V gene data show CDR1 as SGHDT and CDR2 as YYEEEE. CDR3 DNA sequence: TGTGCCAGCAGCCCTCTGTGGGACACGAACACCGGGGAGCTGTTTTTT. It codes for CASSPLWDTNTGELFF.

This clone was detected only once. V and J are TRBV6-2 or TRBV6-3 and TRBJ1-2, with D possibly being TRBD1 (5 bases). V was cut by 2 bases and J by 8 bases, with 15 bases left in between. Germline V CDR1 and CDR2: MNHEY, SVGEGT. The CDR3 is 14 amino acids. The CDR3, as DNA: TGTGCCAGCAGTTACGGACAATCCCCTGCGGGCTACACCTTC. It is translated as CASSYGQSPAGYTF.

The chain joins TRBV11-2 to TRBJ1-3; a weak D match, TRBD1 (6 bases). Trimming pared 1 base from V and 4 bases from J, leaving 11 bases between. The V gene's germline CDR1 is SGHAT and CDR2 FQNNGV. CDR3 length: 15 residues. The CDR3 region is CASSLVGTLGNTIYF. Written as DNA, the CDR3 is TGTGCCAGCAGCTTAGTCGGGACACTAGGAAACACCATATATTTT.

The CDR3 DNA reads TGTGCCAGTACTAGGGGGCCTAGCAATCAGCCCCAGCATTTT. Its translation: CASTRGPSNQPQHF. The rearrangement uses TRBV19 and TRBJ1-5; 7 bases align to TRBD1. Germline V gene data show CDR1 as LNHDA and CDR2 as SQIVND (reference sequence). The CDR3 contains 14 residues. V shed 7 bases and J 0 bases; nucleotides not matched to a gene: 3.

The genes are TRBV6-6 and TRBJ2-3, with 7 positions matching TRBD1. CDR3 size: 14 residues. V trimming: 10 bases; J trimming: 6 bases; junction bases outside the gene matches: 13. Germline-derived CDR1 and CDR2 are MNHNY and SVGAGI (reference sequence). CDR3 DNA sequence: TGTGCCACCACGGACAGGAGCTCGGCGGATACGCAGTATTTT. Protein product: CATTDRSSADTQYF.

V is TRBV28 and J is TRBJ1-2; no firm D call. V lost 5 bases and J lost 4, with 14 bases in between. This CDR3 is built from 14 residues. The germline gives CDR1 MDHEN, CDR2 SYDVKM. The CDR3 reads CASSHREVFYGYTF. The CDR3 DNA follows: TGTGCCAGCAGTCATAGGGAGGTTTTCTATGGCTACACCTTC.

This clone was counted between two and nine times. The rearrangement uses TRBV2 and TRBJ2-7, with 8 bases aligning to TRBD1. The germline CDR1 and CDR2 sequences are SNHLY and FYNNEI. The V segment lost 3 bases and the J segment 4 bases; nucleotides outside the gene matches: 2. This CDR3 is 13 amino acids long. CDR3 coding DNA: TGTGCCAGCAGTGACAGGGGGCTATACGAGCAGTACTTC. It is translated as CASSDRGLYEQYF.

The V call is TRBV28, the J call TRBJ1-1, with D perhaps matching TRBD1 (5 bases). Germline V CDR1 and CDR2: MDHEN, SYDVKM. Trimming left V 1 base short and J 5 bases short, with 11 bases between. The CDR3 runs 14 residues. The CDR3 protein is CASSLFVGQTEAFF. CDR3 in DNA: TGTGCCAGCAGTTTATTCGTGGGGCAAACTGAAGCTTTCTTT.

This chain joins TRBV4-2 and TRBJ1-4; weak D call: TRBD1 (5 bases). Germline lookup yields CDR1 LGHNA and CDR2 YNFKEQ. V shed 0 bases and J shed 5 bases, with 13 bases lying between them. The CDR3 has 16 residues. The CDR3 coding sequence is TGTGCCAGCAGCCAAGAGAGGTGGGGGGTGAATGAAAAACTGTTTTTT. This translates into CASSQERWGVNEKLFF.

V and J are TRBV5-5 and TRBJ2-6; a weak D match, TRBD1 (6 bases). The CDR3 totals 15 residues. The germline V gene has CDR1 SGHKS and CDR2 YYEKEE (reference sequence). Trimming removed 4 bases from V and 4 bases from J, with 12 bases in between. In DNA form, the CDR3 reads TGTGCCAGCAGCCTACGACAGGAGGGGGCCAACGTCCTGACTTTC. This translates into CASSLRQEGANVLTF.

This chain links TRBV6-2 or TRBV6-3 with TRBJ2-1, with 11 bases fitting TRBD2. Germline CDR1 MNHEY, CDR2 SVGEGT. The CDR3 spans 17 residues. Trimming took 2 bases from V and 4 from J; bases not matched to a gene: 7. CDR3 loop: CASSYLAGGTLYNEQFF. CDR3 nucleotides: TGTGCCAGCAGTTACCTAGCGGGAGGAACACTGTACAATGAGCAGTTCTTC.

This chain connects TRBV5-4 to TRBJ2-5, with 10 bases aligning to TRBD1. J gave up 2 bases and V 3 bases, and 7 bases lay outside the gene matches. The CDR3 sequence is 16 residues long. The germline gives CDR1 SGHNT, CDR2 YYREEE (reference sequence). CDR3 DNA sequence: TGTGCCAGCAGCTCGATGGACAGGGGGAATCAAGAGACCCAGTACTTC. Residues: CASSSMDRGNQETQYF.

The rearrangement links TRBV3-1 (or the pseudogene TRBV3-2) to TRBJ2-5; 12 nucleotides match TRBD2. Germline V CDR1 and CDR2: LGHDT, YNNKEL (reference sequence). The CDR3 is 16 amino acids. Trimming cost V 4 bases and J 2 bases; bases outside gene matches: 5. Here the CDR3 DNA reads TGTGCCAGCAGCCGACCGACTAGCGGGGGTCAAGAGACCCAGTACTTC. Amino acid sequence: CASSRPTSGGQETQYF.

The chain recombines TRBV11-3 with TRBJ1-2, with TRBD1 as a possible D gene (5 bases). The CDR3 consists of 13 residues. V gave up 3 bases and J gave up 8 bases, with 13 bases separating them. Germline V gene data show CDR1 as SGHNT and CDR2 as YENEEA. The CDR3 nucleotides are TGTGCCAGCAGCTTTTCTGCGGGGCACGGCTACACCTTC. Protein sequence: CASSFSAGHGYTF.

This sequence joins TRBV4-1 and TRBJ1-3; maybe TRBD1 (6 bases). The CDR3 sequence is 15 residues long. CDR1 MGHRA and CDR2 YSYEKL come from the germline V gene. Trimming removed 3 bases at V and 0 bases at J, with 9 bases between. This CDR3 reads CASSHGQLSGNTIYF. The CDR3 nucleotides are TGCGCCAGCAGCCACGGACAGCTCTCTGGAAACACCATATATTTT.

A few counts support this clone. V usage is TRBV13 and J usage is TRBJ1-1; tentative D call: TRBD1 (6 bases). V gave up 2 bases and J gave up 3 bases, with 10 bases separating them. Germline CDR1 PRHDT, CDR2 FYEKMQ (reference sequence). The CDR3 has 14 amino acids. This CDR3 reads CASSLSGVYTEAFF. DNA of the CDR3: TGTGCCAGCAGCTTATCAGGGGTTTACACTGAAGCTTTCTTT.

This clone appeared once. CDR3 DNA sequence: TGTGCCATCCATGAGGGGACAGGATCCTACGAGCAGTACTTC. Its protein is CAIHEGTGSYEQYF. The chain is built from TRBV10-3 and TRBJ2-7; 8 bases line up with TRBD1. The CDR3 length is 14 residues. CDR1 is ENHRY and CDR2 is SYGVKD in the germline V gene. The V segment lost 8 bases and the J segment 1 base; nucleotides outside the gene matches: 7.

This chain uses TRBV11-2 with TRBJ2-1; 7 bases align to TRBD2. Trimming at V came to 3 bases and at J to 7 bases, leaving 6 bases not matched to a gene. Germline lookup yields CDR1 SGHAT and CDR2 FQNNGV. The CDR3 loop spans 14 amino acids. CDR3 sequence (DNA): TGTGCCAGCAGCTTTGCGGGAGTATTGAATGAGCAGTTCTTC. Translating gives CASSFAGVLNEQFF.

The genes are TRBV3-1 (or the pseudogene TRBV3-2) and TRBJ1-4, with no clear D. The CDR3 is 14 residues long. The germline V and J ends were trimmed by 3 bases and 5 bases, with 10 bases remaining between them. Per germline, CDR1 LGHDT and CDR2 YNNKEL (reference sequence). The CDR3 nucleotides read TGTGCCAGCAGCCATCGGGGATACAATGAAAAACTGTTTTTT. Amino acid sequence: CASSHRGYNEKLFF.

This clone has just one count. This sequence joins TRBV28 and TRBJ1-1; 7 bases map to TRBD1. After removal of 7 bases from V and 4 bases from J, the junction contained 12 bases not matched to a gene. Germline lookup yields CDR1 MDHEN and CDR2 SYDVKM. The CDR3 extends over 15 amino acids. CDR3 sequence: CASKSGDSQGTEAFF. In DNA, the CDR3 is TGTGCCAGCAAATCTGGGGACAGTCAGGGCACTGAAGCTTTCTTT.

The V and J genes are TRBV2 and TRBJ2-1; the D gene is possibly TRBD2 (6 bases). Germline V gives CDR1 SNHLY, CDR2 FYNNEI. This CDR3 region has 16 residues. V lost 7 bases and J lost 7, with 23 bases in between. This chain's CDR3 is CASTPLGSFGGNEQFF. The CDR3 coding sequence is TGTGCCAGCACCCCTTTGGGAAGCTTTGGAGGGAATGAGCAGTTCTTC.

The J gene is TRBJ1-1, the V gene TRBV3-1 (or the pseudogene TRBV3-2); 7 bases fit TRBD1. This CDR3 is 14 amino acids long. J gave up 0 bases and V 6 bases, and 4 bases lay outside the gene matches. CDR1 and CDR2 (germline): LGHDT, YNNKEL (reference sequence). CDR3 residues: CASRHGTVNTEAFF. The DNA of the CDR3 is TGTGCCAGCAGACATGGGACAGTGAACACTGAAGCTTTCTTT.

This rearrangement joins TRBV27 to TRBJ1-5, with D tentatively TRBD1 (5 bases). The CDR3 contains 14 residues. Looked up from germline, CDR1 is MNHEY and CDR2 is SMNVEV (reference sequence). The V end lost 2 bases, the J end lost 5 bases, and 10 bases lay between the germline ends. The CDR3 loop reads CASSLGGDYQPQHF. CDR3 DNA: TGTGCCAGCAGTTTAGGAGGGGATTATCAGCCCCAGCATTTT.

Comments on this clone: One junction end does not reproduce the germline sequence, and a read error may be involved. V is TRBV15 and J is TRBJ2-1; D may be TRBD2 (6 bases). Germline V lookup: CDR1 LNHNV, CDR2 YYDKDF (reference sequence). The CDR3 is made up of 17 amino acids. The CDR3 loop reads CATGRVAGGSSYNEQFF. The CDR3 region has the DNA TGTGCCACCGGCAGAGTAGCTGGGGGGAGCTCCTACAATGAGCAGTTCTTC. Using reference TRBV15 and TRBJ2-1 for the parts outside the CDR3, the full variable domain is DAMVIQNPRYQVTQFGKPVTLSCSQTLNHNVMYWYQQKSSQAPKLLFHYYDKDFNNEADTPDNFQSRRPNTSFCFLDIRSPGLGDTAMYLCATGRVAGGSSYNEQFFGPGTRLTVL.

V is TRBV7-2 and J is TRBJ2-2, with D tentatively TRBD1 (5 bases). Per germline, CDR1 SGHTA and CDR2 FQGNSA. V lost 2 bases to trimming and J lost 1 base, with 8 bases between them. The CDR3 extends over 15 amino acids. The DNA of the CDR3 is TGTGCCAGCAGCTTAATGGGGCAGAACACCGGGGAGCTGTTTTTT. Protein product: CASSLMGQNTGELFF.

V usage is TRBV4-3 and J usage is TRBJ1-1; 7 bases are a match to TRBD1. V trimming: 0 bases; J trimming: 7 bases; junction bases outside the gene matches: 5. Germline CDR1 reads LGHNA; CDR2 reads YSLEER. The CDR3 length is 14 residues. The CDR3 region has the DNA TGCGCCAGCAGCCAAGAAACAGGGGCTGGTGAAGCTTTCTTT. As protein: CASSQETGAGEAFF.

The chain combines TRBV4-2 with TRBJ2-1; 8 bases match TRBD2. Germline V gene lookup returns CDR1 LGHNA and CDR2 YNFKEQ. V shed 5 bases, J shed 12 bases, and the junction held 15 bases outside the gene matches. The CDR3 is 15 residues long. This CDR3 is CASSTPGLEGVGQFF. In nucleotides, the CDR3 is TGTGCCAGCAGCACTCCGGGACTAGAGGGGGTGGGGCAGTTCTTC.

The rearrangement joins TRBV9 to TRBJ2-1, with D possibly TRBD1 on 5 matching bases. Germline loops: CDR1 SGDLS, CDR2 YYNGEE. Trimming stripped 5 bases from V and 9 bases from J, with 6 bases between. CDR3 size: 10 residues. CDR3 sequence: CASSGAEQFF. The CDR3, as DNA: TGTGCCAGCAGTGGGGCTGAGCAGTTCTTC.

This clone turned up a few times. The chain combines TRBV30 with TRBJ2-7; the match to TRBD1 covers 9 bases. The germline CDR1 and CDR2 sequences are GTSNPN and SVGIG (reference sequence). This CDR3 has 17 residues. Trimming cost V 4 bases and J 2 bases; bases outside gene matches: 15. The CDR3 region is CAWTIRPGQGVAYEQYF. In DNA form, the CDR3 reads TGTGCCTGGACGATAAGACCGGGACAGGGTGTCGCCTACGAGCAGTACTTC.

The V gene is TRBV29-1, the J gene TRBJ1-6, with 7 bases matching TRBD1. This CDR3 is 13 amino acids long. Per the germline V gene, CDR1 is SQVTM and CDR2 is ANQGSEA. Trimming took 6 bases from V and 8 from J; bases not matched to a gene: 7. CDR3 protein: CSVRDREDSPLHF. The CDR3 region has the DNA TGCAGCGTGCGAGACAGGGAGGATTCACCCCTCCACTTT.